This TCR beta chain stems from a study of blood T cell repertoires in COVID-19. Whole-study context: Donors in the United States, Italy and Spain gave samples during acute or convalescent COVID-19.

Assay: immunoSEQ multiplex PCR; the TCRdb copy retains only in-frame clones and omits some. The data show over 130,000 clones, roughly 86% seen once. All enrollees were roughly 18 to 89 years old and from about 24 US areas. Allocation to cohorts depended on clinical history reported by the participants. V was pared by 5 bases and J by 3 bases, with 9 bases between. The CDR3 sequence is 13 residues long. The germline CDR1 and CDR2 sequences are SGHTA and FQGNSA. The sequenced material came from PBMCs or T cells enriched from blood (not recorded which). The clonotype originates from a woman aged 45-65 years with acute COVID-19. The gene calls are TRBV7-2 and TRBJ2-3, with a possible D match to TRBD2 (5 bases). CDR3 bases: TGTGCCAGCAGCCAAGGACTTACAGATACGCAGTATTTT. Protein: CASSQGLTDTQYF.